This T cell receptor (beta chain) was found in a study of shared clonotypes between healthy human individuals. Germline assignment: CDR1 GTSNPN and CDR2 SVGIG (reference sequence). V lost 2 bases to trimming and J lost 5 bases, with 12 bases between them. This CDR3 comprises 13 residues. Execution of the assay was at deep level. Each cell subset's genomic DNA was divided evenly among several immunoSEQ plates. Unsorted PBMC replicate PCRs used approximately 290 ng DNA, around 30,000 T cell genomes. TCRdb's table, derived via immunoSEQ multiplex PCR, lists solely in-frame clones and lacks some. The table shows about half a million clones, with about four fifths occurring only once. With unsorted samples, genomic DNA was obtained from tens of millions of PBMCs.

The TCR originated in a woman between 35 and 50 years old in good health. Some clones in this sample may be carry-over from other donors' samples. The gene calls are TRBV30 and TRBJ1-1; the D is unclear. The sample comprised PBMCs. CDR3 in DNA: TGTGCCTGGAGTAGGGAGAGGCGTACTGAAGCTTTCTTT. Translated, it gives CAWSRERRTEAFF. The variable domain in full, completed from reference TRBV30 and TRBJ1-1, reads SQTIHQWPATLVQPVGSPLSLECTVEGTSNPNLYWYRQAAGRGLQLLFYSVGIGQISSEVPQNLSASRPQDRQFILSSKKLLLSDSGFYLCAWSRERRTEAFFGQGTRLTVV.